The sample holds a few counts of the clone carrying this T cell receptor (beta chain). As yet, its antigen is unknown. CDR3 length equals 11 residues. Germline lookup yields CDR1 SGHDT and CDR2 YYEEEE. V was trimmed by 4 bases and J by 0 bases, leaving 2 bases between them. Unique molecular identifiers tagged individual cDNA molecules. MiXCR, run by TCRdb on the 5' RACE reads, gives a single entry per CDR3 protein. This table has tens of thousands of distinct CDR3 sequences, 5.7% appearing once. This record comes from a study of early T cells in non-severe SARS-CoV-2 infection. Study summary: Unsorted whole-blood RNA was sequenced in bulk, leaving chains unpaired.

General study results and limits: The matching step, a VDJdb search, favored anti-spike CD8 responses and missed private and CD4 specificities.

The sequences come from whole blood, collected at baseline. This TCR was sampled from an adult who was a healthcare worker with PCR-confirmed SARS-CoV-2 infection or an uninfected control (not recorded which). The chain recombines TRBV5-6 with TRBJ2-7; D gene uncertain. CDR3 nucleotides: TGTGCCAGCAGCGGCTCCTACGAGCAGTACTTC. Its translation: CASSGSYEQYF.